The 18 T cell receptor beta chains below were found in one sample sequenced in a study of T cell responses to AZD1222 COVID-19 vaccine. TCRdb keeps only in-frame clones here, not all; method: immunoSEQ multiplex PCR. The sample lists 150,000 to 180,000 clones; approximately 90% were seen once. Here the sequenced sample was peripheral blood, taken 28 days after the second AZD1222 dose. The receptors stem from an adult who received the AZD1222 COVID-19 vaccine.

This clone showed up just once. The J gene is TRBJ1-6, the V gene TRBV2; D call uncertain. The CDR3 has 19 residues. Germline V gene sequence: CDR1 SNHLY, CDR2 FYNNEI. V was trimmed by 6 bases and J by 0 bases, leaving 21 bases between them. The CDR3 DNA sequence: TGTGCCAGCAGGAACTACAGACAAGCTAGGAGCTCCTATAATTCACCCCTCCACTTT. Its protein is CASRNYRQARSSYNSPLHF.

In the case of this clone: The sample holds other DNA sequences that translate to the same CDR3. The J gene is TRBJ2-7, the V gene TRBV7-9; D is unclear. CDR3 size: 11 residues. Germline loops: CDR1 SEHNR, CDR2 FQNEAQ (reference sequence). The germline V and J ends were trimmed by 5 bases and 5 bases, with 7 bases remaining between them. Here the CDR3 DNA reads TGTGCCAGCAGCCGCGGAAACGAGCAGTACTTC. This gives the protein CASSRGNEQYF.

The gene calls are TRBV19 and TRBJ1-5, with D uncertain. CDR3 length: 14 amino acids. Looked up from germline, CDR1 is LNHDA and CDR2 is SQIVND (reference sequence). V dropped 5 bases and J dropped 2 bases, with 10 bases sitting between them. The CDR3 DNA is TGTGCCAGTAGTGACCGACAAGGCAATCAGCCCCAGCATTTT. Amino acids: CASSDRQGNQPQHF.

V and J are TRBV27 and TRBJ2-1, with TRBD1 as a possible D gene (5 bases). Germline V gene lookup returns CDR1 MNHEY and CDR2 SMNVEV (reference sequence). V shed 6 bases and J shed 10 bases, with 13 bases lying between them. The CDR3 length is 12 residues. The CDR3, as DNA: TGTGCCAGCAGCTCAGGGTTACGGGAGCAGTTCTTC. Translating it yields CASSSGLREQFF.

V is TRBV7-8 and J is TRBJ2-1, with 13 bases matching TRBD2. The CDR3 spans 21 residues. Looked up from germline, CDR1 is SGHVS and CDR2 is FQNEAQ. Germline trimming cut 4 bases from V and 4 bases from J; bases unmatched to any gene: 19. CDR3 region: CASSSPPLAGGPRKGYNEQFF. CDR3 nucleotide sequence: TGTGCCAGCAGCTCACCGCCACTAGCGGGAGGGCCTAGGAAGGGATACAATGAGCAGTTCTTC.

The chain carries TRBV7-9 and TRBJ2-7; 11 positions agree with TRBD1. Looked up from germline, CDR1 is SEHNR and CDR2 is FQNEAQ (reference sequence). The CDR3 has 15 amino acids. V lost 2 bases to trimming and J lost 3 bases; unmatched junction nucleotides: 3. The CDR3 region has the DNA TGTGCCAGCAGCTTACCCGGGACAGGGGGCTACGAGCAGTACTTC. As protein: CASSLPGTGGYEQYF. Full variable domain (remainder filled in from reference TRBV7-9 and TRBJ2-7): DTGVSQNPRHKITKRGQNVTFRCDPISEHNRLYWYRQTLGQGPEFLTYFQNEAQLEKSRLLSDRFSAERPKGSFSTLEIQRTEQGDSAMYLCASSLPGTGGYEQYFGPGTRLTVT.

In this sample, this clone turned up once. The V call is TRBV12-3 or TRBV12-4, the J call TRBJ2-5; 8 bases agree with TRBD1. Trimming removed 4 bases from V and 3 bases from J; junction bases left unmatched: 1. The CDR3 length is 13 residues. The CDR3 sequence: CASSSGQEETQYF. For the CDR3, the DNA is TGTGCCAGCAGTTCGGGACAGGAAGAGACCCAGTACTTC.

The CDR3 nucleotides are TGTGCCAGCAGCCTTAGAGGAAACACCATATATTTT. Amino acids: CASSLRGNTIYF. This chain joins TRBV5-5 and TRBJ1-3; no definite D call. Germline values: CDR1 SGHKS, CDR2 YYEKEE (reference sequence). This CDR3 comprises 12 residues. V dropped 4 bases and J dropped 4 bases, with 6 bases sitting between them.

V gene TRBV7-2 combines with J gene TRBJ2-1; D ambiguous. The CDR3 totals 14 residues. Germline values: CDR1 SGHTA, CDR2 FQGNSA. V shed 5 bases and J shed 6 bases, with 14 bases lying between them. CDR3 region: CASSRNRASNEQFF. Written as DNA, the CDR3 is TGTGCCAGCAGCCGCAATCGAGCTTCCAATGAGCAGTTCTTC.

V is TRBV5-1 and J is TRBJ1-1; perhaps TRBD1 as D (5 bases). Germline lookup yields CDR1 SGHRS and CDR2 YFSETQ. This CDR3 spans 14 amino acids. Trimming left V 3 bases short and J 4 bases short, with 13 bases between. The CDR3 here is CASSWGRSTTEAFF. The CDR3 DNA follows: TGCGCCAGCAGCTGGGGACGTTCCACCACTGAAGCTTTCTTT.

V and J are TRBV14 and TRBJ2-1, with 11 bases that match TRBD2. Germline V gives CDR1 SGHDN, CDR2 FVKESK. Losses at the gene ends were 1 base for V and 8 bases for J; bases not matched to a gene: 7. This CDR3 contains 16 residues. In DNA, the CDR3 is TGTGCCAGCAGCCAAGGTGTTAGCGGGGGGGCGGATGAGCAGTTCTTC. This codes for CASSQGVSGGADEQFF.

This clone was counted only a few times. J is TRBJ1-3 and V is TRBV6-5, with TRBD1 matching 9 bases. This CDR3 has 13 residues. Germline V gene sequence: CDR1 MNHEY, CDR2 SVGAGI. V dropped 6 bases and J dropped 6; count of bases not matched to a gene: 3. CDR3 amino acids: CASSGDRVNTIYF. CDR3 DNA: TGTGCCAGCAGCGGGGACAGGGTAAACACCATATATTTT.

This clone was observed a single time. The chain recombines TRBV5-1 with TRBJ1-5, with 8 bases matching TRBD1. Per germline, CDR1 SGHRS and CDR2 YFSETQ. V lost 4 bases to trimming and J lost 6 bases; unmatched junction nucleotides: 6. The CDR3 is 14 amino acids. CDR3 sequence reads: CASSPGQGGQPQHF. The CDR3 DNA reads TGCGCCAGCAGCCCAGGACAGGGAGGTCAGCCCCAGCATTTT.

This chain links TRBV28 with TRBJ2-4; 7 bases are a match to TRBD1. Trimming took 1 base from V and 2 from J; bases not matched to a gene: 2. CDR1 MDHEN and CDR2 SYDVKM come from the germline V gene. CDR3 length equals 15 residues. In nucleotides, the CDR3 is TGTGCCAGCAGTTTATACAGGGGAACCAAAAACATTCAGTACTTC. Encoded protein: CASSLYRGTKNIQYF.

The V gene is TRBV6-4, the J gene TRBJ1-1; D is ambiguous. Deletions cut 6 bases from V and 2 bases from J, with 10 bases between. Germline V lookup: CDR1 MRHNA, CDR2 SNTAGT. The CDR3 loop spans 13 amino acids. The CDR3 protein is CASSMTLNTEAFF. CDR3 in DNA: TGTGCCAGCAGCATGACACTTAACACTGAAGCTTTCTTT.

The rearrangement joins TRBV20-1 to TRBJ2-1, with 7 bases lining up with TRBD2. Germline CDR1 DFQATT, CDR2 SNEGSKA (reference sequence). Germline trimming cut 3 bases from V and 6 bases from J; bases unmatched to any gene: 8. This CDR3 has 14 residues. CDR3 loop: CSASGLAAGNEQFF. The CDR3 nucleotides are TGCAGTGCTAGTGGTCTAGCGGCAGGCAATGAGCAGTTCTTC.

The chain recombines TRBV27 with TRBJ2-5; TRBD2 matches 9 bases. Germline V gene sequence: CDR1 MNHEY, CDR2 SMNVEV (reference sequence). Trimming cost V 0 bases and J 1 base; bases outside gene matches: 6. The CDR3 runs to 17 residues. CDR3 in DNA: TGTGCCAGCAGTTTATCCCGTAGCGGGAGCCCCCAAGAGACCCAGTACTTC. Encoded protein: CASSLSRSGSPQETQYF.

The chain uses TRBV7-2 and TRBJ2-7; 11 nucleotides line up with TRBD2. CDR3 length: 18 residues. Germline CDR1 and CDR2: SGHTA and FQGNSA. Trimming cost V 1 base and J 3 bases; bases outside gene matches: 11. The CDR3 sequence: CASSLDASGGTIHYEQYF. The CDR3 DNA follows: TGTGCCAGCAGCTTAGACGCTAGCGGGGGGACCATCCACTACGAGCAGTACTTC.